This T cell receptor (beta chain) emerged from a study of T-cell reconstitution after alpha-beta-depleted transplantation in children. Study observations and caveats: TCRbeta diversity was high at day 60 in some patients (a result of surviving recipient T cells and thymic progenitors). Reportedly, only several hundred clones from non-depleted graft cells drove alpha-beta T-cell counts at about two months. T cells produced anew were the main source of T-cell counts and diversity one year after transplant.

The CDR3 covers 16 residues. The V gene's germline CDR1 is GTSNPN and CDR2 SVGIG (reference sequence). V was clipped by 2 bases and J by 4 bases, with 17 bases between them. The TCRbeta library incorporated unique molecular identifiers. TCRdb called the PCR reads again in MiXCR, with one record for every CDR3 protein. Of nearly 20,000 distinct CDR3 sequences listed, approximately 13% are singletons. Turning to this clonotype: What it recognizes is unknown.

This TCR came from a female patient aged 2-15 years who had a stem cell transplant for congenital amegakaryocytic thrombocytopenia, so the T cells may come from the graft donor. This chain uses TRBV30 with TRBJ1-4; D uncertain. The input for sequencing was PBMCs, mostly from graft donor cells, taken 60 days after TCRalphabeta/CD19-depleted stem cell transplant. CDR3: CAWSPPGGLLNEKLFF. CDR3 coding DNA: TGTGCCTGGAGTCCCCCCGGCGGACTTCTTAATGAAAAACTGTTTTTT.